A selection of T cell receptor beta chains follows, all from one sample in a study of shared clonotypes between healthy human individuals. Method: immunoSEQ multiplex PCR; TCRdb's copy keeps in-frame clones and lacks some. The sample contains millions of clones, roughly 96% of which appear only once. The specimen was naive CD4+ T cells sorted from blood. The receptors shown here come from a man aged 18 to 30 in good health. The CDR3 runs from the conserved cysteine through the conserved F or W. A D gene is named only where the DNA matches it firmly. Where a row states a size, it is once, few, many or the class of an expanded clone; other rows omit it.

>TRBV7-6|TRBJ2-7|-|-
CASSVQEGGTEQYF
TGTGCCAGCAGCGTCCAGGAGGGCGGGACCGAGCAGTACTTC
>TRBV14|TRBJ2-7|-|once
CASSLGLLYEQYF
TGTGCCAGCAGCCTGGGACTGCTATACGAGCAGTACTTC
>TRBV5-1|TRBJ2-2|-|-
CASSLGAGQPGELFF
TGCGCCAGCAGCTTGGGAGCTGGGCAGCCCGGGGAGCTGTTTTTT
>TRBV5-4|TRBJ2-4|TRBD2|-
CASSLKRTSENIQYF
TGTGCCAGCAGCTTGAAGAGGACTAGCGAAAACATTCAGTACTTC
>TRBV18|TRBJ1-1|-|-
CASSPAKGAEAFF
TGTGCCAGCTCACCAGCAAAAGGAGCCGAAGCTTTCTTT
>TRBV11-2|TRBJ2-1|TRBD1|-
CASRSPGQGYEQFF
TGTGCCAGCAGATCTCCGGGACAGGGGTATGAGCAGTTCTTC
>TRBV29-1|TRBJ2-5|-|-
CSVGPGETQYF
TGCAGCGTGGGACCTGGGGAGACCCAGTACTTC
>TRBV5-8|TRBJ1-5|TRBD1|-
CASSDHSPGTGVSQPQHF
TGTGCCAGCAGCGATCACAGCCCCGGGACAGGGGTTAGTCAGCCCCAGCATTTT
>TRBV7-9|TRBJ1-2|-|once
CASSSIQGGDGYTF
TGTGCCAGCAGCTCCATACAGGGAGGTGATGGCTACACCTTC
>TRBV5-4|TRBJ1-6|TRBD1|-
CASSLALIDRENSPLHF
TGTGCCAGCAGCTTGGCCTTAATTGACAGGGAAAATTCACCCCTCCACTTT
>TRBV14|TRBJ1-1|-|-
CASSPGPLTLAFF
TGTGCCAGCAGCCCGGGACCCCTAACCTTGGCTTTCTTT
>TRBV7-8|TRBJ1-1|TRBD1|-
CASSLRQGMGLGGTEAFF
TGTGCCAGCAGCTTACGACAGGGGATGGGACTCGGTGGCACTGAAGCTTTCTTT
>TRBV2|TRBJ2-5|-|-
CASSGQSTETQYF
TGTGCCAGCAGTGGCCAGTCAACAGAGACCCAGTACTTC
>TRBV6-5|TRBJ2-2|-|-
CATIGVKDTGELFF
TGTGCCACCATAGGGGTAAAAGACACCGGGGAGCTGTTTTTT
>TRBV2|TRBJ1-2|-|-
CASTLLTGGYTF
TGTGCCAGCACCCTTTTGACAGGTGGCTACACCTTC
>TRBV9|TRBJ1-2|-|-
CASSGGTLDHYGYTF
TGTGCCAGCAGCGGTGGAACACTAGACCATTATGGCTACACCTTC
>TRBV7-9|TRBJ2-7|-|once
CASSLVSYEQYF
TGTGCCAGCAGCTTAGTCAGCTACGAGCAGTACTTC
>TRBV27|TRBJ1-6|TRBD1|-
CASSLGTGGNSPLHF
TGTGCCAGCAGCTTGGGAACAGGGGGAAATTCACCCCTCCACTTT
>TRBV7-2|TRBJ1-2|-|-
CASSPGTGPFYGYTF
TGTGCCAGCAGCCCCGGGACCGGCCCCTTCTATGGCTACACCTTC
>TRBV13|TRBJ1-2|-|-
CASSFRGKDAHYGYTF
TGTGCCAGCAGCTTCCGAGGGAAGGACGCCCACTATGGCTACACCTTC
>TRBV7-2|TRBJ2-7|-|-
CASSLGGSLSYEQYF
TGTGCCAGCAGCTTAGGTGGTAGCTTATCCTACGAGCAGTACTTC
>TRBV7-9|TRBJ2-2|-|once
CASRTQGATPGELFF
TGTGCCAGCAGGACTCAAGGGGCCACACCCGGGGAGCTGTTTTTT